This TCR beta chain was captured in a study of blood T cell repertoires in COVID-19. Study-level background: Sites across the United States, Italy and Spain contributed samples from acute and convalescent COVID-19. T cells, B-cell-depleted T cells, or PBMCs supplied cDNA or gDNA.

In the study's own analysis: Reference gene primer amplification yielded estimated nucleated cell counts. TCRdb keeps only in-frame clones here, not all; method: immunoSEQ multiplex PCR. V and J calls plus clone size are reproduced from that table; the DNA served to infer D and trimming. The sample shows roughly 26,000 clones, around 66% of them seen only once. V was pared by 8 bases and J by 0 bases, with 16 bases between. Germline V lookup: CDR1 LNHNV, CDR2 YYDKDF (reference sequence). CDR3 length: 16 residues. The clonotype comes from a man aged 55 to 70 with active or convalescent COVID-19. Sequenced material: peripheral blood. This chain joins TRBV15 and TRBJ1-4, with TRBD1 as a possible D gene (6 bases). The chain's CDR3 is CATAGEGMTTNEKLFF. Here the CDR3 DNA reads TGTGCCACCGCAGGGGAGGGGATGACAACTAATGAAAAACTGTTTTTT.